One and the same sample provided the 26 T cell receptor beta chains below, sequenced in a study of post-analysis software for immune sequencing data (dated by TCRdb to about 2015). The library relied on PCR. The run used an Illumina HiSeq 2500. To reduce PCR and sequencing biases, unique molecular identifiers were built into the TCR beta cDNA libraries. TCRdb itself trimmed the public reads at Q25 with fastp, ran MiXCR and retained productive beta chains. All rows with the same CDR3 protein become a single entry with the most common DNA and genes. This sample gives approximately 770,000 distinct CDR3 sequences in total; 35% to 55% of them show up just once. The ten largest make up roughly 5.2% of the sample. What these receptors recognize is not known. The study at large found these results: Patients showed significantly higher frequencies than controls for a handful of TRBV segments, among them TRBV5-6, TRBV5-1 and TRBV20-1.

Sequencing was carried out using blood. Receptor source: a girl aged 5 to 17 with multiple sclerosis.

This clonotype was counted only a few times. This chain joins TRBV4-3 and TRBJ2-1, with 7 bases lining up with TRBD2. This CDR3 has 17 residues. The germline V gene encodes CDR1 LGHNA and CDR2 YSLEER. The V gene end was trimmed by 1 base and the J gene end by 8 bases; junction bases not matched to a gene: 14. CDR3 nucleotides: TGCGCCAGCAGCCAAGTGGAGAAAGGGCTAGCGGTATATGAGCAGTTCTTC. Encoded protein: CASSQVEKGLAVYEQFF.

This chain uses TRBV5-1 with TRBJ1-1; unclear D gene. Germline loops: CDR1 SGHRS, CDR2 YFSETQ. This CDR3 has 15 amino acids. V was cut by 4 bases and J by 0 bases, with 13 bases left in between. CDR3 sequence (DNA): TGCGCCAGCAGCCCCACGACCGACATGAACACTGAAGCTTTCTTT. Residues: CASSPTTDMNTEAFF.

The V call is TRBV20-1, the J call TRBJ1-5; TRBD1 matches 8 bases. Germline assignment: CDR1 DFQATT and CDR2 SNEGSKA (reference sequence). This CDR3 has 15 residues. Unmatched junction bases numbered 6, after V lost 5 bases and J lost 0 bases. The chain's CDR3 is CSADGTGISNQPQHF. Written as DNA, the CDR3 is TGCAGTGCTGACGGGACAGGAATTAGCAATCAGCCCCAGCATTTT.

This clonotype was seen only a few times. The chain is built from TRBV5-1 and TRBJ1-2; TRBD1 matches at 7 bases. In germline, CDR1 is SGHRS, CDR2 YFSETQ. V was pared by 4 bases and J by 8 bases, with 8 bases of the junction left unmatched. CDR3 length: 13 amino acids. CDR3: CASSLTGMRGYTF. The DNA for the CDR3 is TGCGCCAGCAGCCTGACAGGGATGAGGGGCTACACCTTC.

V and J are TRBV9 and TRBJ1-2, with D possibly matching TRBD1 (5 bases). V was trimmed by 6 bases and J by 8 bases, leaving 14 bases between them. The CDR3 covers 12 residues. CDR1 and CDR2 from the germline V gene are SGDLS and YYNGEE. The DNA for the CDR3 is TGTGCCAGCAACTCCGGGACGGAGGGCTACACCTTC. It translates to CASNSGTEGYTF.

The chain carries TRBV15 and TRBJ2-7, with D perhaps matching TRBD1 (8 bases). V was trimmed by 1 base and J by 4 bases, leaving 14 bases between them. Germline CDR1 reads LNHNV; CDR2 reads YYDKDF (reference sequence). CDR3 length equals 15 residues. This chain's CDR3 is CATSRATGGGYEQYF. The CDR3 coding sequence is TGTGCCACCAGCAGAGCTACAGGGGGGGGATACGAGCAGTACTTC. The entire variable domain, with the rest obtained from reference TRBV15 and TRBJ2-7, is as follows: DAMVIQNPRYQVTQFGKPVTLSCSQTLNHNVMYWYQQKSSQAPKLLFHYYDKDFNNEADTPDNFQSRRPNTSFCFLDIRSPGLGDTAMYLCATSRATGGGYEQYFGPGTRLTVT.

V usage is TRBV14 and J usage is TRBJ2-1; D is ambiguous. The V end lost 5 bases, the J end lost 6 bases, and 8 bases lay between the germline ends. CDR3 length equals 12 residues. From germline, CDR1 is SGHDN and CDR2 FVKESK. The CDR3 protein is CASSEDPNEQFF. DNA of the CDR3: TGTGCCAGCAGCGAGGACCCCAATGAGCAGTTCTTC.

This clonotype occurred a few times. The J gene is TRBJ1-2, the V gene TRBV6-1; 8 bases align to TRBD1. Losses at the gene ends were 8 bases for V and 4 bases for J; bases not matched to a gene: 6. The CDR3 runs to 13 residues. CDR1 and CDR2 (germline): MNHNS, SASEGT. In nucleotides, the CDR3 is TGTGCCAGCGGTAGGACAGGGCTCTATGGCTACACCTTC. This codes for CASGRTGLYGYTF.

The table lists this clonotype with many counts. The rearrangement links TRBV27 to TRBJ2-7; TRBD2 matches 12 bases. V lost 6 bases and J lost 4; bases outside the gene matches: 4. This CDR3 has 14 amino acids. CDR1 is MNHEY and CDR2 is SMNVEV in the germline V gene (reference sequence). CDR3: CASSRTSGTYEQYF. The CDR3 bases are TGTGCCAGCAGCCGGACTAGCGGGACTTACGAGCAGTACTTC.

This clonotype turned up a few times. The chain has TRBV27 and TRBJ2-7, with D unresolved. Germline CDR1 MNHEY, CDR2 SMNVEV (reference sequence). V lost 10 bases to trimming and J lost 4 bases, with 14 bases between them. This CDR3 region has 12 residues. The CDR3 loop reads CATGVDGYEQYF. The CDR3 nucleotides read TGTGCCACCGGCGTGGACGGGTACGAGCAGTACTTC.

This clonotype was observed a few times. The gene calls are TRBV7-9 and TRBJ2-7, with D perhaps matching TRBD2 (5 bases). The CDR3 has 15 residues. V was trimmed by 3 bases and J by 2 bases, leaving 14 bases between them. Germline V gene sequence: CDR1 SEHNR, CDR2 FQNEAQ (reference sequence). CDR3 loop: CASSFGIGLTYEQYF. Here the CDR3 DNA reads TGTGCCAGCAGCTTCGGGATAGGGCTTACCTACGAGCAGTACTTC.

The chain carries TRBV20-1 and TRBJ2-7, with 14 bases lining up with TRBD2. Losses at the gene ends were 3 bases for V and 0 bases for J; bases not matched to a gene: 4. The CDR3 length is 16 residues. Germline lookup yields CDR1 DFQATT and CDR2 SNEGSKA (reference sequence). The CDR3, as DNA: TGCAGTGCTAGCCCCGGGACTAGCGGGAGCTCCTACGAGCAGTACTTC. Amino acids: CSASPGTSGSSYEQYF.

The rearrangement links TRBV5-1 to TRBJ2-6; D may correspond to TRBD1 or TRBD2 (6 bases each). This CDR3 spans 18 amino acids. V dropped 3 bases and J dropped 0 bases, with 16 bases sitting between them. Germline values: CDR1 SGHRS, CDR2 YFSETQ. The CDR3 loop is CASSSGDKQTSGANVLTF. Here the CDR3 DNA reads TGCGCCAGCAGCTCGGGGGACAAGCAGACCTCTGGGGCCAACGTCCTGACTTTC.

The CDR3 loop reads CASEGGGPYEQYF. The CDR3 nucleotides are TGTGCCAGCGAGGGAGGAGGTCCCTACGAGCAGTACTTC. The rearrangement links TRBV6-2 or TRBV6-3 to TRBJ2-7, with a weak D call TRBD2 (6 bases). Deletions cut 8 bases from V and 2 bases from J, with 13 bases between. The CDR3 length is 13 residues. The germline gives CDR1 MNHEY, CDR2 SVGEGT.

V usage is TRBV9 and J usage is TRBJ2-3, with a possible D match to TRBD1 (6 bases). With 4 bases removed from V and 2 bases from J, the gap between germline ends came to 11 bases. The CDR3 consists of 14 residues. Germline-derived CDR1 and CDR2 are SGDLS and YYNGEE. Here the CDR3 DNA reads TGTGCCAGCAGCCCACGGACAGCCACAGATACGCAGTATTTT. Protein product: CASSPRTATDTQYF.

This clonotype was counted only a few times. The CDR3 DNA reads TGTGCCTGGAGTGTAGGGCTAGCGGTTGGGGGCACAGATACGCAGTATTTT. Protein: CAWSVGLAVGGTDTQYF. The chain combines TRBV30 with TRBJ2-3; 7 bases are a match to TRBD2. CDR1 and CDR2 from the germline V gene are GTSNPN and SVGIG (reference sequence). This CDR3 contains 17 residues. V shed 0 bases and J 1 base; nucleotides not matched to a gene: 10.

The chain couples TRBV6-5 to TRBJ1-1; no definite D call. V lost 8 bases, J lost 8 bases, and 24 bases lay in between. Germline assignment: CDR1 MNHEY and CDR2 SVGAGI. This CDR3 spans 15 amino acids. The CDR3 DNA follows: TGTGCCAGCCGGGCGACCCGACCGAAAACCTTAGAAGCTTTCTTT. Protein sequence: CASRATRPKTLEAFF.

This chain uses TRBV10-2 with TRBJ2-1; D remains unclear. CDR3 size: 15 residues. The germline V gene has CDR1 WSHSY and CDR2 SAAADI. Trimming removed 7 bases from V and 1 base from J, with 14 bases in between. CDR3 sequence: CASIGVRFSYNEQFF. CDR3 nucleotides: TGCGCCAGCATTGGGGTGCGGTTTTCCTACAATGAGCAGTTCTTC.

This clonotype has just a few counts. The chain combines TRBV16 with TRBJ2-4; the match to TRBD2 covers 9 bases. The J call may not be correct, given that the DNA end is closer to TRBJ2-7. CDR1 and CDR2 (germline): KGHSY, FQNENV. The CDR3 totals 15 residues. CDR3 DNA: TGTGCCAGCAAAACAGCTAGCGGGAAAGGCCACGAGCAGTACTTC. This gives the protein CASKTASGKGHEQYF.

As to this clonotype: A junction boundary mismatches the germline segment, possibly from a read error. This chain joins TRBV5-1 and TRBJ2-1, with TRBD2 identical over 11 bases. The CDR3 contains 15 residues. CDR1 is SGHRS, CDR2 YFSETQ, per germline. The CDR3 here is CASSGGTSGKNEQFF. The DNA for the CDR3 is TGTGCCAGCAGCGGGGGGACTAGCGGAAAGAATGAGCAGTTCTTC.

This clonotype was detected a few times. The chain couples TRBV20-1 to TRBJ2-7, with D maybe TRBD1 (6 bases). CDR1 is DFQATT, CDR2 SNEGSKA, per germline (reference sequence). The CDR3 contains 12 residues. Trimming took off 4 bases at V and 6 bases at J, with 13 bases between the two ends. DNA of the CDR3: TGCAGTGCTACCCCAGGGGTTGGCGAGCAGTACTTC. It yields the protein CSATPGVGEQYF.

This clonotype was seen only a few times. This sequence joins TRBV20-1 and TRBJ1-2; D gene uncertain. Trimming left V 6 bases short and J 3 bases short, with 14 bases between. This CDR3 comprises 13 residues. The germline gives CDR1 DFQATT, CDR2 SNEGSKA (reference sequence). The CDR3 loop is CSASSEAYYGYTF. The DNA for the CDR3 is TGCAGTGCAAGCAGCGAAGCATACTATGGCTACACCTTC.

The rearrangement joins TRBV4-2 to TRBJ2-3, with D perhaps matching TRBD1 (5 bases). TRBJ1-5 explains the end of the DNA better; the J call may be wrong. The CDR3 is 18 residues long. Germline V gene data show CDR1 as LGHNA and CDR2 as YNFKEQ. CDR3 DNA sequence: TGTGCCAGCAGCCAAAGAAAGGAATTAGCGGGGAGGGGAGATACGCAGCATTTT. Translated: CASSQRKELAGRGDTQHF.

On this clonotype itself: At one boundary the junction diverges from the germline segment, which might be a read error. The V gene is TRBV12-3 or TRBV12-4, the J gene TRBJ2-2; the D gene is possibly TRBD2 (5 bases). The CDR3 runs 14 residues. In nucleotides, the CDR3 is TGTGCCAGCAGCCTTCGACCAACCCGCTGGGAGCCGTTTTTT. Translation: CASSLRPTRWEPFF.

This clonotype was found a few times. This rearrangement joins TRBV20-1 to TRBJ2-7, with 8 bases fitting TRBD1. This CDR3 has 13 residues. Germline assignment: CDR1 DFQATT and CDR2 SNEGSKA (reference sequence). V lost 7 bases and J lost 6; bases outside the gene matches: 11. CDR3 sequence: CSVPGQGSLEQYF. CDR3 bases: TGCAGTGTCCCAGGACAGGGTAGTCTCGAGCAGTACTTC.

CDR3 in amino acids: CASSLWVSGRDLADTQYF. The DNA of the CDR3 is TGTGCCAGCAGCTTATGGGTCTCGGGCCGGGACCTAGCGGATACGCAGTATTTT. The rearrangement joins TRBV7-2 to TRBJ2-3; D is possibly TRBD2 (6 bases). Trimming removed 2 bases from V and 6 bases from J, with 24 bases in between. This CDR3 comprises 18 residues. CDR1 is SGHTA, CDR2 FQGNSA, per germline.